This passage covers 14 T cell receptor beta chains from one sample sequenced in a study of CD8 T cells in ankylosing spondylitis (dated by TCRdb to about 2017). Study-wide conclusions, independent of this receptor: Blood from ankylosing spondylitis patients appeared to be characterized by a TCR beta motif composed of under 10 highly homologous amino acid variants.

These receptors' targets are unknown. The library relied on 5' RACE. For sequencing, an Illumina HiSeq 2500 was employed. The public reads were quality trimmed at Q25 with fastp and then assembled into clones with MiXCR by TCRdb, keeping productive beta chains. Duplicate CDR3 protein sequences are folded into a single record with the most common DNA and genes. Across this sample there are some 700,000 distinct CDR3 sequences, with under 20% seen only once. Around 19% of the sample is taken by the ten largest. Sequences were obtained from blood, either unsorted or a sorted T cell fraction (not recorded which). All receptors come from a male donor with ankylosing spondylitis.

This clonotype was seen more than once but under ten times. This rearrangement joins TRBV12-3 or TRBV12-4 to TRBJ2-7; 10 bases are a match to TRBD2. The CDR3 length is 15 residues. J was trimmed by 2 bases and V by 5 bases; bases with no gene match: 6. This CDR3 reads CASSQKAGGPYEQYF. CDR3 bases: TGTGCCAGCAGTCAAAAAGCGGGGGGGCCCTACGAGCAGTACTTC.

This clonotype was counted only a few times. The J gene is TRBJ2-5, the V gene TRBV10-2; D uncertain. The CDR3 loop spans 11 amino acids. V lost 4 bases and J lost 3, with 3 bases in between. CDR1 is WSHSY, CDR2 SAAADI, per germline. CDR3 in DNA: TGCGCCAGCAGTGGGGAAGAGACCCAGTACTTC. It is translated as CASSGEETQYF.

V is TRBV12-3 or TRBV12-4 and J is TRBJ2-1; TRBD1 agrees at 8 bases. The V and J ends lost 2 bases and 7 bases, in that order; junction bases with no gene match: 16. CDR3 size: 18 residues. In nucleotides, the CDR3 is TGTGCCAGCAGTTTATGGGAACGGGCAGGGGGCGGAGAGAATGAGCAGTTCTTC. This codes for CASSLWERAGGGENEQFF.

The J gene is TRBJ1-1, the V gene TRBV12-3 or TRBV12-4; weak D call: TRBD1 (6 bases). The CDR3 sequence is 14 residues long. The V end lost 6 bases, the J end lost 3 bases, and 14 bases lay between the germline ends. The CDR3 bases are TGTGCCAGCAGGGGGGGCGGGGGCTACACTGAAGCTTTCTTT. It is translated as CASRGGGGYTEAFF.

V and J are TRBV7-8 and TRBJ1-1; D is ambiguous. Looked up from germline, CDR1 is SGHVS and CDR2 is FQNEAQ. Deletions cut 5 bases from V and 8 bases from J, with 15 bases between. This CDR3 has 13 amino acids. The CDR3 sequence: CASSPPSLGEAFF. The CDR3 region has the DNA TGTGCCAGCAGCCCCCCCAGTTTGGGCGAAGCTTTCTTT.

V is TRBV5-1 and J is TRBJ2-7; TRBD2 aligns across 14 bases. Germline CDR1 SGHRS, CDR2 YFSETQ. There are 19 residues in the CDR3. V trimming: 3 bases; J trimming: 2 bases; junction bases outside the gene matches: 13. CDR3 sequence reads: CASSYRTSGGTLYPYEQYF. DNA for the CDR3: TGCGCCAGCAGCTACCGGACTAGCGGGGGGACCCTATATCCCTACGAGCAGTACTTC.

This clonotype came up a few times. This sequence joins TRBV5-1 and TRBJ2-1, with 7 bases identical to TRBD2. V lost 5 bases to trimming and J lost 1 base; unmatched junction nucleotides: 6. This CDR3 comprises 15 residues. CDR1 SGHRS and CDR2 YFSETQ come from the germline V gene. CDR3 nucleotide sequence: TGCGCCAGCAGAAGCGGGGCGCAATCCTACAATGAGCAGTTCTTC. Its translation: CASRSGAQSYNEQFF.

CDR3 sequence reads: CASSPPRTSGGSNTGELFF. The CDR3 nucleotides are TGTGCCAGCAGCCCACCCCGGACTAGCGGGGGATCGAACACCGGGGAGCTGTTTTTT. The chain has TRBV7-3 and TRBJ2-2; 13 nucleotides match TRBD2. The CDR3 length is 19 residues. The trim removed 5 bases at V and 0 bases at J, leaving 9 bases unmatched. The germline CDR1 and CDR2 sequences are SGHTA and FQGTGA.

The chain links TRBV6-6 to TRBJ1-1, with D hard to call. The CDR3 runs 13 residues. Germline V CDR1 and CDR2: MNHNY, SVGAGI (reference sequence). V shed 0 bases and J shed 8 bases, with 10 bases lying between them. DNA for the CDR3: TGTGCCAGCAGTTACTCGCAAATCCGAGAAGCTTTCTTT. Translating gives CASSYSQIREAFF.

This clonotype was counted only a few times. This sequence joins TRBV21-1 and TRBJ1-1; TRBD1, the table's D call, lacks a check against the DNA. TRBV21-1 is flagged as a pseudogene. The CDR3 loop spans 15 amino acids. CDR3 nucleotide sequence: TGTGCCAGCAGTAGGGACACAGGGAGGAGCACTGAAGCTTTCTTT. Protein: CASSRDTGRSTEAFF.

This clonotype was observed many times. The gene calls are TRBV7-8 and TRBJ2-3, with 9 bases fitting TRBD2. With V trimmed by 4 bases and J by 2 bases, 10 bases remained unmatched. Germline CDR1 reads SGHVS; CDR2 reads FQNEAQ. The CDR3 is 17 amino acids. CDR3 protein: CASSSIIAGEDTDTQYF. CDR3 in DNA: TGTGCCAGCAGCTCCATAATAGCGGGAGAGGACACAGATACGCAGTATTTT.

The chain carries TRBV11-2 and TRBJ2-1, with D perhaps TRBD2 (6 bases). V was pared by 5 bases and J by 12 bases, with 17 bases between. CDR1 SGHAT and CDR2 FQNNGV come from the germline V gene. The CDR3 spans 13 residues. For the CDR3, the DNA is TGTGCCAGCAGCCACGGGACTGCCGAGGTGCAGTTCTTC. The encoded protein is CASSHGTAEVQFF.

The CDR3 spells CASSLAIRTGKNIQYF. CDR3 nucleotides: TGTGCCAGCAGCTTAGCGATACGGACAGGGAAAAACATTCAGTACTTC. The rearrangement joins TRBV7-2 to TRBJ2-4; 8 bases map to TRBD1. CDR3 length: 16 residues. V lost 0 bases and J lost 4; bases outside the gene matches: 5. Germline CDR1 is SGHTA and CDR2 is FQGNSA.

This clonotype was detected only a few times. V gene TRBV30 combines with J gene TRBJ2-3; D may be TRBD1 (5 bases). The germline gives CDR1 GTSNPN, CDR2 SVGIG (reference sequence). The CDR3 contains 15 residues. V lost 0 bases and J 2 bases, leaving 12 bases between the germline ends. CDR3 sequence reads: CAWSVLRVNTDTQYF. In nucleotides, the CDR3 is TGTGCCTGGAGTGTTCTCAGGGTTAACACAGATACGCAGTATTTT.